A selection of T cell receptor beta chains follows, all from one sample in a study of blood T cell repertoires in COVID-19. The assay was immunoSEQ multiplex PCR, and TCRdb's table has in-frame clones only and misses some. The sample shows about 200,000 clones, approximately 85% of them seen only once. The sequencing input was peripheral blood. These receptors all stem from a woman of 80 years or more with acute or convalescent COVID-19. Each CDR3 is given without its conserved first and last residue. Rows give clone size only sometimes, using once, few, many, or a class for an expanded clone.

V,length,size,J,CDR3
TRBV6-5,10,few,TRBJ1-1,ASRPNGPEAF
TRBV11-2,14,.,TRBJ2-4,ASSLEELWASDIQY
TRBV3-1/TRBV3-2,20,.,TRBJ1-1,ASSEDSRDRGRFRARNTEAF
TRBV19,16,.,TRBJ2-2,ATLQGTSGRPTTGELF
TRBV6-1,14,.,TRBJ1-1,ASSGRTGTGGVEAF
TRBV7-2,13,.,TRBJ2-5,ASSLGTGFYETQY
TRBV5-6,14,.,TRBJ2-2,ASSLEGLAGTGELF
TRBV28,12,.,TRBJ2-7,ASTQGTYAYEQY
TRBV28,13,.,TRBJ1-2,ASNSNGDRIYGYT
TRBV20-1,10,.,TRBJ1-2,SASAGNYGYT
TRBV19,11,.,TRBJ1-4,ATRDRVYEKLF
TRBV9,13,once,TRBJ2-7,ASSASGLQGYEQY
TRBV18,14,.,TRBJ2-2,ASSPQDREIAGELF
TRBV7-2,12,.,TRBJ2-1,ASSFPGGNEGQF
TRBV19,14,.,TRBJ1-4,ASSIVARGTNEKLF
TRBV5-1,13,.,TRBJ2-2,ASRWGTPSTGELF
TRBV7-2,15,.,TRBJ2-7,ASSFQATSAKRYEQY
TRBV19,12,.,TRBJ2-2,ATMGGELAGELF
TRBV29-1,11,few,TRBJ2-7,SVDGGGSYEQY
TRBV7-9,9,few,TRBJ2-5,ASSLGPTQY
TRBV6-1,11,.,TRBJ2-5,ASSEFGPETQY
TRBV7-8,12,.,TRBJ2-2,ASSRHLNTGELF
TRBV4-3,15,.,TRBJ2-1,ASSQDLALSSYNEQF
TRBV7-9,14,few,TRBJ1-1,ASSPVPPTGNTEAF
TRBV11-2,9,.,TRBJ2-1,ASSLHNEQF
TRBV23-1,13,.,TRBJ2-2,ASSQSGANTGELF
TRBV7-2,14,.,TRBJ2-1,ASSLALRRGYNEQF
TRBV19,13,.,TRBJ2-2,ASRLQQGAVGELF
TRBV18,13,once,TRBJ1-1,ASSPSTGPNTEAF
TRBV6-4,11,.,TRBJ2-7,ASPGTGHYEQY
TRBV19,12,.,TRBJ2-5,ASSFSGIAETQY
TRBV11-2,14,.,TRBJ2-2,ASSLDQRRNTGELF
TRBV9,12,.,TRBJ2-7,ASSVNPRGDEQY